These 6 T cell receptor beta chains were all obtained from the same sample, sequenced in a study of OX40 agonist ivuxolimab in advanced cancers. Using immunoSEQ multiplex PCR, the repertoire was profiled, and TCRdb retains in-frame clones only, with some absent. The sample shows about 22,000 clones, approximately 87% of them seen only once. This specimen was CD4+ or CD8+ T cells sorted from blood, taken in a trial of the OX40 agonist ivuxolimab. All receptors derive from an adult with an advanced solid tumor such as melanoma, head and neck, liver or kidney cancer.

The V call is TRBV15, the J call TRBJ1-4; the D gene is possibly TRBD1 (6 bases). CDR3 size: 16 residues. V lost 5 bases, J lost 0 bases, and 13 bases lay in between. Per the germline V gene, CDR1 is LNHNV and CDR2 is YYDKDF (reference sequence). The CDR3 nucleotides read TGTGCCACCAGCCCCCGGGACACTGCAACTAATGAAAAACTGTTTTTT. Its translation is CATSPRDTATNEKLFF. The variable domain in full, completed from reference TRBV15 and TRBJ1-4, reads DAMVIQNPRYQVTQFGKPVTLSCSQTLNHNVMYWYQQKSSQAPKLLFHYYDKDFNNEADTPDNFQSRRPNTSFCFLDIRSPGLGDTAMYLCATSPRDTATNEKLFFGSGTQLSVL.

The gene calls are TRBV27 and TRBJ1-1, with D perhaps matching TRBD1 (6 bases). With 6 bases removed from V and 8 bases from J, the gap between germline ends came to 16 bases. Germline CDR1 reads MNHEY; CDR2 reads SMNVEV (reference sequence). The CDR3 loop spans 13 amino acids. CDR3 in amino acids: CASRPTGISEAFF. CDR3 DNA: TGTGCCAGCAGACCTACAGGGATCTCCGAAGCTTTCTTT.

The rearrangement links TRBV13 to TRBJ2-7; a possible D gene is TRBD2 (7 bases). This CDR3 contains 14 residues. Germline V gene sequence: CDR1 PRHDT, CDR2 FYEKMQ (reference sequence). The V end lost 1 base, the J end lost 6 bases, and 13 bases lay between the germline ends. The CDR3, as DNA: TGTGCCAGCAGCTTAGAAGGGGGGGCTAGCGAGCAGTACTTC. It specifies CASSLEGGASEQYF. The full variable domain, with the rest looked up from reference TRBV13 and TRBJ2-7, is AAGVIQSPRHLIKEKRETATLKCYPIPRHDTVYWYQQGPGQDPQFLISFYEKMQSDKGSIPDRFSAQQFSDYHSELNMSSLELGDSALYFCASSLEGGASEQYFGPGTRLTVT.

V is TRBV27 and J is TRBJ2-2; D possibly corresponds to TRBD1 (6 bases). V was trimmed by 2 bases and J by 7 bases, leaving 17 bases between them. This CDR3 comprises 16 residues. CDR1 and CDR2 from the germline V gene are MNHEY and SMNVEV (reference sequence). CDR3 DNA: TGTGCCAGCAGTTTAGTCCCTTCAGGGGCGGGCGGGGAGCTGTTTTTT. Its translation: CASSLVPSGAGGELFF.

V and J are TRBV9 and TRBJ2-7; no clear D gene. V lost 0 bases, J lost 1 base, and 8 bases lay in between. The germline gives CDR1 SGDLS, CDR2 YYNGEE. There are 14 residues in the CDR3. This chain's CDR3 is CASSVAERSYEQYF. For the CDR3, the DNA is TGTGCCAGCAGCGTAGCGGAGAGATCCTACGAGCAGTACTTC.

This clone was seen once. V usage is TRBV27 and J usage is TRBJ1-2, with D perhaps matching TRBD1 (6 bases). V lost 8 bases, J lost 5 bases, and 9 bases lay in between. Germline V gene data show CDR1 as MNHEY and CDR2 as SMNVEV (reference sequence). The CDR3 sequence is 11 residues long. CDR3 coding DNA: TGTGCCAGCGGGGGGCATTATGGCTACACCTTC. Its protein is CASGGHYGYTF.